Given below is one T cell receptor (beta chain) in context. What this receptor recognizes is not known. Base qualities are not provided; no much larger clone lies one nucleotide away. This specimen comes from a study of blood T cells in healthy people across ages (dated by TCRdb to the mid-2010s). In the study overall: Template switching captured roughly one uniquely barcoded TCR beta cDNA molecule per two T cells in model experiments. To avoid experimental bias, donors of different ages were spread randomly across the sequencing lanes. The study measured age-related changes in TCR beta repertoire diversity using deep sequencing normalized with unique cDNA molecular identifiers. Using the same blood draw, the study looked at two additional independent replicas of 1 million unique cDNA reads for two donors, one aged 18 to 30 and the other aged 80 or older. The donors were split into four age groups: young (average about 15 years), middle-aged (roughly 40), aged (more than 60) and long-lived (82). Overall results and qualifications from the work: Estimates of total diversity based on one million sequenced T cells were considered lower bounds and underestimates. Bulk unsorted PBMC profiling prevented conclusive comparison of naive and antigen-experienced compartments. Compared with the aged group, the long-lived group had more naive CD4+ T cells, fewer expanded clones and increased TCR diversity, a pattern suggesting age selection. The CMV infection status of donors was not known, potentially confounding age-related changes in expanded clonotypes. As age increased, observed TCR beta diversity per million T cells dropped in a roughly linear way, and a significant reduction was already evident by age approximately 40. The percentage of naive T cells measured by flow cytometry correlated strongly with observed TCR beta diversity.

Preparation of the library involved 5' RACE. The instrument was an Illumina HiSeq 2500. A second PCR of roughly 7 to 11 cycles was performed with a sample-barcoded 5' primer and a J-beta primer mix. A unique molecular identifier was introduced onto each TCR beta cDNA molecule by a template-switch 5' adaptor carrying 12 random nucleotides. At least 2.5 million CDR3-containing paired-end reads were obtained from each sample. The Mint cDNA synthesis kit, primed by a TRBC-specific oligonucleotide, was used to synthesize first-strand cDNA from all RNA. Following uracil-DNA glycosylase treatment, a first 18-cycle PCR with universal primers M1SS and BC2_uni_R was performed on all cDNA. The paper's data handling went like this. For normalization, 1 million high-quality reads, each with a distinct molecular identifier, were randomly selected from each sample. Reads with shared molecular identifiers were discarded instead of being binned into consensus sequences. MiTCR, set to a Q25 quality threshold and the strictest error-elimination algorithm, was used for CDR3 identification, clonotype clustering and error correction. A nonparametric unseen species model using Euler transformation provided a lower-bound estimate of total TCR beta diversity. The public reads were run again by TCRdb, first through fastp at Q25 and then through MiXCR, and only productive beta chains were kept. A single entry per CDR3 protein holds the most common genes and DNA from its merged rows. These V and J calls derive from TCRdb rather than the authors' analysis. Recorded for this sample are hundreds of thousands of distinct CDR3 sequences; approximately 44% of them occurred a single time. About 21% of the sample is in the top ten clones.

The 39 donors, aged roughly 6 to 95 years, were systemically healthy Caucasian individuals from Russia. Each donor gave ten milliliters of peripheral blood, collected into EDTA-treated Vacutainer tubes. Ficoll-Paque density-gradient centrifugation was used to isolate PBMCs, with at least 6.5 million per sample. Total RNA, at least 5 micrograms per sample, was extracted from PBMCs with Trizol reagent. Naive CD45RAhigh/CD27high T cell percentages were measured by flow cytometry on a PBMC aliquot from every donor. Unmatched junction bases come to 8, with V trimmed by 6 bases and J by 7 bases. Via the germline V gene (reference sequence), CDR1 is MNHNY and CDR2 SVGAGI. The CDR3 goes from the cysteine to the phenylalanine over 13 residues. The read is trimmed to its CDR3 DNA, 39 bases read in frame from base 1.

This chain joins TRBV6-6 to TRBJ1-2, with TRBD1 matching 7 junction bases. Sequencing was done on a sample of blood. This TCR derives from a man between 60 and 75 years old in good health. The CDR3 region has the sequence CASSASGGTGYTF. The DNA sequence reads TGTGCCAGCAGCGCTTCAGGGGGAACTGGCTACACCTTC.